These 16 T cell receptor beta chains were sequenced from one sample in a study of cytomegalovirus exposure and HLA in healthy donors. Primers included in the PCR were 60 Vbeta and 13 Jbeta primers. Assay: immunoSEQ multiplex PCR; the TCRdb copy retains only in-frame clones and omits some. The data hold roughly 180,000 clones, with more than 60% observed a single time. Sequenced: PBMCs. Source of these receptors: a man younger than 35 in good health and CMV-seronegative.

The chain has TRBV19 and TRBJ2-7, with a weak D call TRBD2 (6 bases). Trimming pared 6 bases from V and 4 bases from J, leaving 16 bases between. CDR3 length: 14 amino acids. Germline V CDR1 and CDR2: LNHDA, SQIVND (reference sequence). The CDR3 loop reads CASRQASDDYEQYF. The CDR3 DNA is TGTGCCAGTAGACAGGCTAGCGACGATTACGAGCAGTACTTC.

The genes are TRBV7-9 and TRBJ2-7; possibly TRBD2 for D (5 bases). The CDR3 is 16 amino acids. Germline CDR1 is SEHNR and CDR2 is FQNEAQ (reference sequence). V gave up 5 bases and J gave up 4 bases, with 21 bases separating them. CDR3 sequence: CASSPETRTSLYEQYF. As DNA, the CDR3 is TGTGCCAGCAGCCCCGAAACACGGACTTCGCTTTACGAGCAGTACTTC.

This chain's CDR3 is CSVEGGGHGGDTQYF. In DNA, the CDR3 is TGCAGCGTTGAAGGAGGGGGGCACGGGGGGGATACGCAGTATTTT. The chain is built from TRBV29-1 and TRBJ2-3, with D maybe TRBD2 (7 bases). The V end was cut by 1 base, the J end by 6 bases, with 17 bases between. Germline V lookup: CDR1 SQVTM, CDR2 ANQGSEA. The CDR3 spans 15 residues.

The gene calls are TRBV9 and TRBJ2-7, with D perhaps TRBD1 (6 bases). Germline lookup yields CDR1 SGDLS and CDR2 YYNGEE. The length of the CDR3 is 13 residues. V was trimmed by 0 bases and J by 10 bases, leaving 14 bases between them. The CDR3 sequence is CASSVDRVGFQYF. The CDR3 DNA reads as TGTGCCAGCAGCGTAGACAGGGTTGGATTTCAGTACTTC.

The chain has TRBV23-1 and TRBJ1-2; 7 positions match TRBD1. TRBV23-1 is known as an ORF, though its function is uncertain. Unmatched junction bases numbered 10, after V lost 2 bases and J lost 1 base. CDR3 length equals 17 residues. The CDR3 spells CASSQLPGTAFNYGYTF. The CDR3 bases are TGCGCCAGCAGTCAACTCCCCGGGACAGCCTTTAACTATGGCTACACCTTC.

This clone appeared a single time. This chain joins TRBV7-2 and TRBJ2-5, with D unresolved. V lost 1 base and J lost 5, with 11 bases in between. CDR3 size: 14 residues. Germline CDR1 and CDR2: SGHTA and FQGNSA. The CDR3 DNA follows: TGTGCCAGCAGCTTAGGTCCGGTAGTGGAGACCCAGTACTTC. Translating it yields CASSLGPVVETQYF.

The CDR3 nucleotides are TGTGCCAGCAGGGAGGAACTCAAGCAAGGTGAGCAGTTCTTC. Translated: CASREELKQGEQFF. The rearrangement joins TRBV7-9 to TRBJ2-1; a possible D gene is TRBD2 (5 bases). The CDR3 has 14 residues. Germline CDR1 is SEHNR and CDR2 is FQNEAQ (reference sequence). The germline V and J ends were trimmed by 6 bases and 9 bases, with 18 bases remaining between them.

The V and J genes are TRBV5-5 and TRBJ2-7; 9 bases align to TRBD2. The CDR3 is made up of 14 amino acids. V was pared by 0 bases and J by 6 bases, with 4 bases of the junction left unmatched. Germline CDR1 and CDR2: SGHKS and YYEKEE (reference sequence). For the CDR3, the DNA is TGTGCCAGCAGCTTGGCTAGCGGGACTACCGAGCAGTACTTC. This gives the protein CASSLASGTTEQYF.

The V call is TRBV18, the J call TRBJ1-1; D is undetermined. This CDR3 comprises 14 residues. The V gene lost 5 bases and the J gene lost 0 bases, with 10 bases spanning the gap. Germline CDR1 KGHSH, CDR2 LQKENI. The CDR3 loop is CASSALALNTEAFF. The CDR3 nucleotides read TGTGCCAGCTCAGCACTGGCCCTGAACACTGAAGCTTTCTTT.

The chain combines TRBV18 with TRBJ2-3, with 15 bases identical to TRBD2. Germline trimming cut 0 bases from V and 0 bases from J; bases unmatched to any gene: 1. CDR1 and CDR2 from the germline V gene are KGHSH and LQKENI. The CDR3 is made up of 18 amino acids. The CDR3 DNA reads TGTGCCAGCTCACCACCGGGACTAGCGGGAGGAAGCACAGATACGCAGTATTTT. Translated, it gives CASSPPGLAGGSTDTQYF.

The chain is built from TRBV19 and TRBJ1-1; D possibly corresponds to TRBD1 (6 bases). Germline assignment: CDR1 LNHDA and CDR2 SQIVND (reference sequence). The CDR3 runs to 13 residues. V was cut by 9 bases and J by 1 base, with 12 bases left in between. This CDR3 is CASKDRSNTEAFF. CDR3 DNA: TGTGCCAGCAAAGACAGGTCGAACACTGAAGCTTTCTTT. Using reference TRBV19 and TRBJ1-1 for the parts outside the CDR3, the full variable domain is DGGITQSPKYLFRKEGQNVTLSCEQNLNHDAMYWYRQDPGQGLRLIYYSQIVNDFQKGDIAEGYSVSREKKESFPLTVTSAQKNPTAFYLCASKDRSNTEAFFGQGTRLTVV.

The chain uses TRBV9 and TRBJ2-1; 11 positions match TRBD2. Germline V gene data show CDR1 as SGDLS and CDR2 as YYNGEE. The CDR3 has 16 amino acids. The J segment lost 5 bases and the V segment lost 4 bases, leaving 8 bases of the junction unmatched. CDR3 sequence reads: CASSPPGTSGNNEQFF. DNA of the CDR3: TGTGCCAGCAGCCCTCCCGGGACTAGCGGAAACAATGAGCAGTTCTTC.

The chain carries TRBV19 and TRBJ2-7; the match to TRBD1 covers 7 bases. Germline V lookup: CDR1 LNHDA, CDR2 SQIVND (reference sequence). The CDR3 contains 15 residues. J gave up 2 bases and V 6 bases, and 10 bases lay outside the gene matches. The CDR3 loop is CASSHLGQSTYEQYF. In DNA form, the CDR3 reads TGTGCCAGTAGCCACTTGGGACAGAGTACCTACGAGCAGTACTTC. Full variable domain (outside the CDR3, taken from reference TRBV19 and TRBJ2-7): DGGITQSPKYLFRKEGQNVTLSCEQNLNHDAMYWYRQDPGQGLRLIYYSQIVNDFQKGDIAEGYSVSREKKESFPLTVTSAQKNPTAFYLCASSHLGQSTYEQYFGPGTRLTVT.

This clone was found a few times. The chain couples TRBV5-1 to TRBJ2-3; 8 bases are shared with TRBD2. Germline lookup yields CDR1 SGHRS and CDR2 YFSETQ. CDR3 length equals 15 residues. With V trimmed by 1 base and J by 4 bases, 5 bases remained unmatched. CDR3 in amino acids: CASSLTGGWSDTQYF. The CDR3 DNA follows: TGCGCCAGCAGCTTGACGGGGGGGTGGTCAGATACGCAGTATTTT.

This clone showed up many times. The chain joins TRBV7-9 to TRBJ2-1, with D maybe TRBD2 (5 bases). Trimming pared 3 bases from V and 9 bases from J, leaving 15 bases between. Germline CDR1 is SEHNR and CDR2 is FQNEAQ (reference sequence). This CDR3 spans 14 amino acids. DNA for the CDR3: TGTGCCAGCAGCTTGAGGGAGAGCCTCGTTGAGCAGTTCTTC. Translated, it gives CASSLRESLVEQFF.

The CDR3 DNA is TGTGCCAGCAGTTTATACAGGGATGAGATGTCACCCGGGGAGCTGTTTTTT. As protein: CASSLYRDEMSPGELFF. The chain links TRBV27 to TRBJ2-2; possible D gene TRBD1, 6 bases. With 1 base removed from V and 6 bases from J, the gap between germline ends came to 18 bases. This CDR3 is 17 amino acids long. CDR1 is MNHEY, CDR2 SMNVEV, per germline (reference sequence).